This TCR beta chain was captured by sequencing in a study of cytomegalovirus exposure and HLA in healthy donors. The study, taken as a whole, reports: Confirmation in vitro established that three CMV-associated chains were specific for CMV antigens. The tendency of first-cohort TCR clusters to co-occur in the approximately 110 validation repertoires was identified by a subsequent analysis.

This CDR3 has 16 amino acids. V lost 0 bases and J lost 0, with 12 bases in between. The germline gives CDR1 MGHRA, CDR2 YSYEKL. Some clones are missing from TCRdb's copy, which holds only in-frame ones; the method was immunoSEQ multiplex PCR. This table has roughly 300,000 clones, roughly 85% appearing once. On this clone itself: Its antigen is undetermined.

The rearrangement uses TRBV4-1 and TRBJ2-7; possibly TRBD2 for D (5 bases). The receptor's source is a woman between 18 and 29 years old in good health and CMV-seronegative. Sample: PBMCs. The CDR3 is CASSQDSAGSSYEQYF. The CDR3 DNA is TGCGCCAGCAGCCAAGACTCGGCGGGTAGCTCCTACGAGCAGTACTTC.